Each of the 19 T cell receptor beta chains below was sequenced from the same sample in a study of post-analysis software for immune sequencing data (dated by TCRdb to between 2015 and 2017). What the authors observed across the whole study: Significantly higher frequencies in patients than in controls were found for a handful of TRBV segments, including TRBV5-6, TRBV5-1 and TRBV20-1.

The receptor library was made with PCR. The data were produced on an Illumina HiSeq 2500. Unique molecular identifiers were incorporated into TCR beta cDNA libraries to reduce PCR and sequencing biases. In TCRdb, the public reads were trimmed at Q25 with fastp and aligned with MiXCR, with productive beta chains retained. When rows share a CDR3 protein, they turn into one entry using the most common DNA and genes. The sample table contains a few hundred thousand distinct CDR3 sequences; only one count was recorded for around a third of them. The ten largest clones represent roughly 6% of the sample. These receptors' targets are unknown. The source material was blood. These receptors originate from a girl aged 2-17 years with multiple sclerosis.

This clonotype turned up a few times. V and J are TRBV3-1 and TRBJ2-7; tentatively, D is TRBD1 (5 bases). The CDR3 contains 14 residues. Germline V gives CDR1 LGHDT, CDR2 YNNKEL (reference sequence). V was shortened by 0 bases and J by 2 bases, with 8 bases between the two germline ends. The CDR3 here is CASSQDDRPYEQYF. CDR3 sequence (DNA): TGTGCCAGCAGCCAAGATGACAGACCCTACGAGCAGTACTTC.

The table lists this clonotype with a few counts. V is TRBV5-1 and J is TRBJ1-2; 10 bases map to TRBD1. After removal of 4 bases from V and 4 bases from J, the junction contained 13 bases not matched to a gene. This CDR3 has 17 residues. Germline V gene sequence: CDR1 SGHRS, CDR2 YFSETQ. CDR3 DNA: TGCGCCAGCAGCGGGGGACAGGGGATTTCACAGCGCTATGGCTACACCTTC. Translation: CASSGGQGISQRYGYTF.

This clonotype was observed a few times. The chain uses TRBV7-3 and TRBJ2-5, with 7 bases aligning to TRBD2. CDR3 length equals 16 residues. Trimming removed 5 bases from V and 1 base from J; junction bases left unmatched: 10. CDR1 is SGHTA and CDR2 is FQGTGA in the germline V gene. CDR3 residues: CASSDNGGNVQETQYF. Here the CDR3 DNA reads TGTGCCAGCAGCGATAACGGGGGGAACGTCCAAGAGACCCAGTACTTC.

The chain couples TRBV5-1 to TRBJ2-5; 7 nucleotides match TRBD1. Looked up from germline, CDR1 is SGHRS and CDR2 is YFSETQ. This CDR3 region has 13 residues. Trimming cost V 2 bases and J 5 bases; bases outside gene matches: 3. CDR3 sequence reads: CASSFQQGETQYF. The CDR3 nucleotides are TGCGCCAGCAGCTTCCAACAGGGGGAGACCCAGTACTTC.

In this sample, this clonotype turned up a few times. The V gene is TRBV11-2, the J gene TRBJ2-5; D perhaps matches TRBD2 (5 bases). The germline gives CDR1 SGHAT, CDR2 FQNNGV. The CDR3 runs 16 residues. V was pared by 6 bases and J by 3 bases, with 20 bases between. The CDR3 protein is CASRAKILAVEETQYF. The CDR3 bases are TGTGCCAGCAGGGCTAAAATTCTAGCTGTGGAAGAGACCCAGTACTTC. The full variable domain, with the rest looked up from reference TRBV11-2 and TRBJ2-5, is EAGVAQSPRYKIIEKRQSVAFWCNPISGHATLYWYQQILGQGPKLLIQFQNNGVVDDSQLPKDRFSAERLKGVDSTLKIQPAKLEDSAVYLCASRAKILAVEETQYFGPGTRLLVL.

CDR3 nucleotide sequence: TGTGCCAGCAGTTCAGGAACGGGGGTCGAGGAGCTGTTTTTT. Its translation: CASSSGTGVEELFF. The gene calls are TRBV28 and TRBJ2-2, with a weak D call TRBD2 (6 bases). There are 14 residues in the CDR3. In germline, CDR1 is MDHEN, CDR2 SYDVKM. V lost 4 bases to trimming and J lost 10 bases, with 16 bases between them.

V gene TRBV11-3 combines with J gene TRBJ2-2; perhaps D is TRBD1 or TRBD2 (5 bases each). The CDR3 contains 13 residues. Germline lookup yields CDR1 SGHNT and CDR2 YENEEA. Trimming pared 5 bases from V and 9 bases from J, leaving 13 bases between. In DNA form, the CDR3 reads TGTGCCAGCAGCCTGGGGACCCCCCGGGAGCTGTTTTTT. Amino acid sequence: CASSLGTPRELFF.

The chain uses TRBV7-9 and TRBJ1-1; the D gene is possibly TRBD1 (5 bases). V was cut by 0 bases and J by 1 base, with 9 bases left in between. This CDR3 is built from 15 residues. Germline CDR1 reads SEHNR; CDR2 reads FQNEAQ (reference sequence). The CDR3 bases are TGTGCCAGCAGCTTAGCGTCAGGGAGGAACACTGAAGCTTTCTTT. The encoded protein is CASSLASGRNTEAFF.

V and J are TRBV2 and TRBJ2-6, with a possible D match to TRBD1 (5 bases). Per the germline V gene, CDR1 is SNHLY and CDR2 is FYNNEI. This CDR3 has 15 amino acids. The V end lost 11 bases, the J end lost 0 bases, and 14 bases lay between the germline ends. The CDR3: CAGRQPRSGANVLTF. CDR3 bases: TGTGCCGGAAGACAGCCTCGCTCTGGGGCCAACGTCCTGACTTTC.

This clonotype was observed at least ten times. The rearrangement joins TRBV12-3 or TRBV12-4 to TRBJ1-5, with unresolved D. Deletions cut 6 bases from V and 2 bases from J, with 8 bases between. CDR3 length: 13 residues. CDR3 sequence reads: CASSLTGNQPQHF. The CDR3 nucleotides are TGTGCCAGCAGCTTAACCGGCAATCAGCCCCAGCATTTT.

The sample holds a few counts of this clonotype. V and J are TRBV5-1 and TRBJ2-5, with 7 positions matching TRBD1. Per germline, CDR1 SGHRS and CDR2 YFSETQ. The CDR3 totals 15 residues. J was trimmed by 2 bases and V by 4 bases; bases with no gene match: 8. The CDR3 DNA reads as TGCGCCAGCAGCCTCCTCCCGGGACAGCAAGAGACCCAGTACTTC. Translating it yields CASSLLPGQQETQYF.

With respect to this clonotype: This may come from a read error, since a much larger clone is one base off. V gene TRBV5-1 combines with J gene TRBJ2-5; D may be TRBD1 or TRBD2 (5 bases each). V dropped 4 bases and J dropped 11 bases, with 21 bases sitting between them. The germline gives CDR1 SGHRS, CDR2 YFSETQ. This CDR3 has 14 residues. CDR3 bases: TGCGCCAGCAGCAGGGACGTAACCTACAATGAGCAGTACTTC. It encodes CASSRDVTYNEQYF.

The V call is TRBV5-1, the J call TRBJ2-3, with 9 bases aligning to TRBD2. The ends lost 7 bases at V and 1 base at J; junction bases unmatched: 7. Per germline, CDR1 SGHRS and CDR2 YFSETQ. The CDR3 contains 15 residues. CDR3 protein: CASCKQRGGTDTQYF. The CDR3 DNA follows: TGCGCCAGCTGCAAACAGCGGGGGGGCACAGATACGCAGTATTTT.

In this sample, this clonotype turned up a few times. V gene TRBV7-9 combines with J gene TRBJ2-3; the match to TRBD2 covers 8 bases. V shed 5 bases, J shed 6 bases, and the junction held 16 bases outside the gene matches. The germline V gene encodes CDR1 SEHNR and CDR2 FQNEAQ (reference sequence). This CDR3 comprises 17 residues. The CDR3 loop reads CASSNPRLAGGDDTQYF. CDR3 in DNA: TGTGCCAGCAGCAATCCTCGACTAGCCGGGGGGGATGATACGCAGTATTTT.

This clonotype has only a few counts. The rearrangement joins TRBV3-1 to TRBJ1-1, with D perhaps matching TRBD1 (5 bases). Germline V gene sequence: CDR1 LGHDT, CDR2 YNNKEL (reference sequence). V lost 2 bases, J lost 0 bases, and 13 bases lay in between. The CDR3 contains 16 residues. The CDR3 loop reads CASSQSFGALNTEAFF. The CDR3 DNA is TGTGCCAGCAGCCAAAGTTTTGGGGCTTTGAACACTGAAGCTTTCTTT. The complete variable domain, with remaining parts taken from reference TRBV3-1 and TRBJ1-1, reads DTAVSQTPKYLVTQMGNDKSIKCEQNLGHDTMYWYKQDSKKFLKIMFSYNNKELIINETVPNRFSPKSPDKAHLNLHINSLELGDSAVYFCASSQSFGALNTEAFFGQGTRLTVV.

This sequence joins TRBV5-1 and TRBJ2-3; tentatively, D is TRBD2 (6 bases). Germline CDR1 and CDR2: SGHRS and YFSETQ. The CDR3 runs to 17 residues. The V end lost 0 bases, the J end lost 6 bases, and 20 bases lay between the germline ends. The CDR3: CASSLALGRWWEDTQYF. DNA for the CDR3: TGCGCCAGCAGCTTGGCCTTGGGGAGGTGGTGGGAGGATACGCAGTATTTT. Full variable domain (rest looked up from reference TRBV5-1 and TRBJ2-3): KAGVTQTPRYLIKTRGQQVTLSCSPISGHRSVSWYQQTPGQGLQFLFEYFSETQRNKGNFPGRFSGRQFSNSRSEMNVSTLELGDSALYLCASSLALGRWWEDTQYFGPGTRLTVL.

This chain joins TRBV7-9 and TRBJ2-3, with D possibly matching TRBD2 (5 bases). The CDR3 is 17 amino acids. The V end was cut by 5 bases, the J end by 1 base, with 19 bases between. Germline V gives CDR1 SEHNR, CDR2 FQNEAQ (reference sequence). The CDR3 protein is CASSTSVRGSGTDTQYF. Here the CDR3 DNA reads TGTGCCAGCAGCACGTCCGTGCGAGGTAGCGGCACAGATACGCAGTATTTT. The full variable domain, in which reference TRBV7-9 and TRBJ2-3 provide the parts outside the CDR3, is DTGVSQNPRHKITKRGQNVTFRCDPISEHNRLYWYRQTLGQGPEFLTYFQNEAQLEKSRLLSDRFSAERPKGSFSTLEIQRTEQGDSAMYLCASSTSVRGSGTDTQYFGPGTRLTVL.

The chain has TRBV6-4 and TRBJ2-7; 7 nucleotides agree with TRBD1. In germline, CDR1 is MRHNA, CDR2 SNTAGT. There are 15 residues in the CDR3. V was pared by 3 bases and J by 3 bases, with 8 bases of the junction left unmatched. The CDR3 loop is CASSEDVRGIYEQYF. CDR3 nucleotide sequence: TGTGCCAGCAGTGAGGATGTCAGGGGGATCTACGAGCAGTACTTC.

Turning to this clonotype: This sequence may be a read error, since a much larger clone differs from it by one base. This sequence joins TRBV6-1 and TRBJ2-3, with D hard to call. CDR3 length equals 14 residues. Looked up from germline, CDR1 is MNHNS and CDR2 is SASEGT. Trimming stripped 7 bases from V and 0 bases from J, with 11 bases between. The CDR3 sequence is CASILDASTDTQYF. CDR3 in DNA: TGTGCCAGCATTCTGGATGCTAGCACAGATACGCAGTATTTT.